This is a list of T cell receptor beta chains from one sample in a study of cytomegalovirus exposure and HLA in healthy donors. The table came from immunoSEQ multiplex PCR; TCRdb's copy has only in-frame clones and leaves some out. The listing contains around 200,000 clones. Material for sequencing was PBMCs. The receptors come from a woman aged 18-29 years in good health and CMV-seropositive. The CDR3 runs from the conserved cysteine through the conserved F or W. The D gene is left open where the match is weak.

TRBJ2-1,TRBV7-8,NA,TGTGCCAGCAGCTTAGCGCTGTCGTACTCTGACTCCTACAATGAGCAGTTCTTC,CASSLALSYSDSYNEQFF
TRBJ2-3,TRBV5-4,TRBD2,TGTGCCAGCAGCCAAAGCGGGAGGGCCATGGATACGCAGTATTTT,CASSQSGRAMDTQYF
TRBJ1-1,TRBV4-3,NA,TGCGCCAGCAGCCAAGTTAATTCCCAGTCCACTGAAGCTTTCTTT,CASSQVNSQSTEAFF
TRBJ2-7,TRBV5-1,TRBD1,TGCGCCAGCAGCTCGATGGGACAGGGCTACGAGCAGTACTTC,CASSSMGQGYEQYF
TRBJ2-7,TRBV2,TRBD1,TGTGCCAGCAGAGGGACAGGGGAAGGCTACGAGCAGTACTTC,CASRGTGEGYEQYF
TRBJ2-7,TRBV2,TRBD2,TGTGCCAGCAGTGAAGATATAGCGGGAGCAAGCTACGAGCAGTACTTC,CASSEDIAGASYEQYF
TRBJ1-1,TRBV9,NA,TGTGCCAGCAGCGTAGAAACAGGTGTTCACGCTGAAGCTTTCTTT,CASSVETGVHAEAFF
TRBJ1-5,TRBV5-1,TRBD1,TGCGCCAGCAGCCTGGGGACAGGGGGTACGGGTCGGAATCAGCCCCAGCATTTT,CASSLGTGGTGRNQPQHF
TRBJ1-1,TRBV30,NA,TGTGCCTGGAGTAGTCGAGACTCCTGGAACACTGAAGCTTTCTTT,CAWSSRDSWNTEAFF
TRBJ2-5,TRBV9,TRBD1,TGTGCCAGCAGCGTCCAGGGGGCATCAGGGGAAGAGACCCAGTACTTC,CASSVQGASGEETQYF
TRBJ2-4,TRBV5-1,NA,TGCGCCAGCAGCTGGGGCCCAGGGGAAGGAGCCAAAAACATTCAGTACTTC,CASSWGPGEGAKNIQYF
TRBJ2-2,TRBV19,TRBD1,TGTGCCAGTAGTATAGTGAAGGACAGGGGTGGTACCGGGGAGCTGTTTTTT,CASSIVKDRGGTGELFF
TRBJ1-6,TRBV7-9,NA,TGTGCCAGCAGCTTAATTCGTCCCCCATACGTCGGTTCACCCCTCCACTTT,CASSLIRPPYVGSPLHF
TRBJ1-2,TRBV29-1,TRBD1,TGCAGCGTTGAAGATATTATGGACAGGGGATTCTATGGCTACACCTTC,CSVEDIMDRGFYGYTF
TRBJ1-1,TRBV6-1,TRBD1,TGTGCCAGCAGGGGGGGACAGAAGAACACTGAAGCTTTCTTT,CASRGGQKNTEAFF
TRBJ2-2,TRBV4-2,TRBD1,TGTGCCAGCAGCCAAGATTCTAGGGGGCTTGACACCGGGGAGCTGTTTTTT,CASSQDSRGLDTGELFF
TRBJ2-7,TRBV18,NA,TGTGCCAGCTCACCGGGCCCTGCGGGTCTCGAGCAGTACTTC,CASSPGPAGLEQYF
TRBJ2-2,TRBV15,TRBD1,TGTGCCACCAGCGGACTTTCCCCCGGGACAGGGTTTACCGGGGAGCTGTTTTTT,CATSGLSPGTGFTGELFF
TRBJ2-2,TRBV7-2,TRBD2,TGTGCCAGCAGCTCCGGGACTAGCGGGAGAAGGTTTTATACCGGGGAGCTGTTTTTT,CASSSGTSGRRFYTGELFF
TRBJ1-5,TRBV4-3,NA,TGCGCCAGCAGCCAAGGCCGGGTTGTTCAGCCCCAGCATTTT,CASSQGRVVQPQHF
TRBJ2-1,TRBV7-9,TRBD2,TGTGCCAGCAGATTAAGGCGGGGGAGGTACAATGAGCAGTTCTTC,CASRLRRGRYNEQFF
TRBJ2-1,TRBV30,NA,TGTGCCTGGAGCCCGGGGAGCTCCTACAATGAGCAGTTCTTC,CAWSPGSSYNEQFF
TRBJ2-3,TRBV11-3,TRBD2,TGTGCCAGCAGCTCCCGGACTAGCGGGGTGGAAGATACGCAGTATTTT,CASSSRTSGVEDTQYF
TRBJ2-7,TRBV2,NA,TGTGCCAGCCGGACGGGAAAATACGAGCAGTACTTC,CASRTGKYEQYF
TRBJ1-1,TRBV7-8,NA,TGTGCCAGCAGCCTCGACTTGAACACTGAAGCTTTCTTT,CASSLDLNTEAFF
TRBJ2-1,TRBV11-1,TRBD2,TGTGCCAGCAGCTTAGGGCGCGGGGGGGCCCACAATGAGCAGTTCTTC,CASSLGRGGAHNEQFF
TRBJ2-7,TRBV5-5,NA,TGTGCCAGCAGCTTGGGGCGAGGGTTCGGCTCCTACGAGCAGTACTTC,CASSLGRGFGSYEQYF
TRBJ2-7,TRBV30,TRBD2,TGTGCGGTGTTAGCGGGAGCTGCGAGAGAGCAGTACTTC,CAVLAGAAREQYF
TRBJ1-3,TRBV2,TRBD1,TGTGCCAGCAGCCCAACCGGGACAGGGGCTGGAAACACCATATATTTT,CASSPTGTGAGNTIYF
TRBJ1-2,TRBV15,NA,TGTGCCACCAGCAGAGATGTTGTCAGACGAGAGGACTATGGCTACACCTTC,CATSRDVVRREDYGYTF
TRBJ2-1,TRBV7-2,NA,TGTGCCAGCAGCTTCCAGGCACCGTCCTATGAGCAGTTCTTC,CASSFQAPSYEQFF
TRBJ2-3,TRBV6-4,TRBD2,TGTGCCAGCAGTGTCCTAGCGGGGGACACAGATACGCAGTATTTT,CASSVLAGDTDTQYF
TRBJ1-4,TRBV5-6,NA,TGTGCCAGCAGCTTATCCGGGACACCCCCAACTAATGAAAAACTGTTTTTT,CASSLSGTPPTNEKLFF
TRBJ1-2,TRBV4-1,NA,TGCGCCAGCAGTACCGAGGGCTTAGGTGGCTACACCTTC,CASSTEGLGGYTF
TRBJ2-3,TRBV18,NA,TGTGCCAGCTCACCGAGGACCGGGGCAGATACGCAGTATTTT,CASSPRTGADTQYF
TRBJ1-3,TRBV19,NA,TGTGCCAGTACCATCGGGGGATCCTCTGGAAACACCATATATTTT,CASTIGGSSGNTIYF
TRBJ2-2,TRBV11-2,TRBD2,TGTGCCAGCAGCTTCCTAGCGGGAGCGTTTCGTTACAGCGGGGAGCTGTTTTTT,CASSFLAGAFRYSGELFF
TRBJ1-3,TRBV11-1,TRBD1,TGTGCCAGCATGGGATGGCGGACAGGAGAGACTGGAAACACCATATATTTT,CASMGWRTGETGNTIYF
TRBJ1-1,TRBV7-6,NA,TGTGCCAGCAGCTTAGAACAGAACACTGAAGCTTTCTTT,CASSLEQNTEAFF
TRBJ1-1,TRBV4-1,NA,TGCGCCAGCAGCCAAGTACAGGGGAACACTGAAGCTTTCTTT,CASSQVQGNTEAFF
TRBJ1-4,TRBV7-2,NA,TGTGCCAGCAGCTTAGGGCTCGTGGGGGCTGGAACTAATGAAAAACTGTTTTTT,CASSLGLVGAGTNEKLFF
TRBJ2-2,TRBV7-6,TRBD2,TGTGCCAGCAGCTTAGGACTAGCGGAGCTCAACGGGGAGCTGTTTTTT,CASSLGLAELNGELFF
TRBJ2-2,TRBV7-9,TRBD2,TGTGCCAGCACCCAGAGCGGGAGTCGAACCGGGGAGCTGTTTTTT,CASTQSGSRTGELFF
TRBJ1-2,TRBV2,NA,TGTGCCAGCAGTGAGAGGGAGGCCGGCCACACCTTC,CASSEREAGHTF
TRBJ1-3,TRBV15,NA,TGTGCCACCAGCAGAGATCCCGTGGGAGGGGCGACCTCTGGAAACACCATATATTTT,CATSRDPVGGATSGNTIYF
TRBJ2-2,TRBV11-3,NA,TGTGCCAGCAGCTTTGAGGGGGTGGTGGACACCGGGGAGCTGTTTTTT,CASSFEGVVDTGELFF
TRBJ2-1,TRBV19,TRBD2,TGTGCCAGTAGTCCAGGACTAGCGGGAACTGAGCAGTTCTTC,CASSPGLAGTEQFF
TRBJ2-7,TRBV7-9,TRBD2,TGTGCCAGCAACCCCGGGGGGGAGTCCTACGAGCAGTACTTC,CASNPGGESYEQYF
TRBJ1-5,TRBV5-6,TRBD1,TGTGCCAGCATCGCCTGGGGGACAGCTAGGGATCAGCCCCAGCATTTT,CASIAWGTARDQPQHF
TRBJ2-7,TRBV4-1,NA,TGCGCCAGCAGCCCACAGGGAACCCACTACGAGCAGTACTTC,CASSPQGTHYEQYF